A single TCR beta chain is shown here with its context. Antigen: not known. The V gene's germline CDR1 is LNHDA and CDR2 SQIVND (reference sequence). This CDR3 is built from 12 residues. V was pared by 3 bases and J by 5 bases, with 5 bases between. The sample originates from a study of lymphopenia after photon versus proton radiotherapy. Study results and caveats: Relative stability marked proton patients; photon patients lost diversity and naive cells. Survival link was tested only in deceased patients; proton benefit remains a possibility.

Clones were read by immunoSEQ multiplex PCR, and TCRdb kept only the in-frame ones, dropping some. Among approximately 35,000 clones listed, 90% were seen once. The source was peripheral blood, collected from a patient treated with photon-based radiotherapy. This clonotype was sampled from a woman between 50 and 59 years old with pancreatic cancer. V gene TRBV19 combines with J gene TRBJ1-5; D is unclear. DNA for the CDR3: TGTGCCAGTAGTATTCTGGATCAGCCCCAGCATTTT. Protein: CASSILDQPQHF.